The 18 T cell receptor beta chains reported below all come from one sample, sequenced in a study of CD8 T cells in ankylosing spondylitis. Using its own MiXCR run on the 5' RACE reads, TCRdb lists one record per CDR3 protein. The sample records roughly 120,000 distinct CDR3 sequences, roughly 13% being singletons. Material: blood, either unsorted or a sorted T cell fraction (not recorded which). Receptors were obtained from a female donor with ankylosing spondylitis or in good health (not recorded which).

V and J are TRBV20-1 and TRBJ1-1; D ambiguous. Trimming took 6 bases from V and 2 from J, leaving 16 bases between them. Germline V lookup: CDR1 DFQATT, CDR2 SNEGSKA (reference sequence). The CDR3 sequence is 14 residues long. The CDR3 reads CSAIDRISNTEAFF. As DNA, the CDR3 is TGCAGTGCCATAGATCGAATAAGTAACACTGAAGCTTTCTTT.

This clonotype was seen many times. The DNA for the CDR3 is TGTGCCAGCAGTTTTTCTGGAAACACCATATATTTT. This translates into CASSFSGNTIYF. The V and J genes are TRBV28 and TRBJ1-3; unclear D gene. V lost 3 bases, J lost 1 base, and 1 base lay in between. This CDR3 contains 12 residues. Per germline, CDR1 MDHEN and CDR2 SYDVKM.

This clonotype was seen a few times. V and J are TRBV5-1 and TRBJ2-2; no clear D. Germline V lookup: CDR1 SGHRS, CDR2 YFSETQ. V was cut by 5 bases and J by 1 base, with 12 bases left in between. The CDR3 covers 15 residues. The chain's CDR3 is CASRMGALNTGELFF. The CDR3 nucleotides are TGCGCCAGCAGAATGGGCGCCCTGAACACCGGGGAGCTGTTTTTT.

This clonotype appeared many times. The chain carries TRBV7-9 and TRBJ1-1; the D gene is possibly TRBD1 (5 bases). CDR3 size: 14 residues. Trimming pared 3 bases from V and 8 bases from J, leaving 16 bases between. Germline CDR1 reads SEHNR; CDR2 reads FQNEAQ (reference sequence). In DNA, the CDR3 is TGTGCCAGCAGCTTGGCCGGGACCCTACCCGAAGCTTTCTTT. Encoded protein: CASSLAGTLPEAFF.

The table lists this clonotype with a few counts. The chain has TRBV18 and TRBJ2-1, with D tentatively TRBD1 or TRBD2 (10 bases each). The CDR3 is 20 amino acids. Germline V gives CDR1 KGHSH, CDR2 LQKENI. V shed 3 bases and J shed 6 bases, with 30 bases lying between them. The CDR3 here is CASSPNGTGVLAGAGNEQFF. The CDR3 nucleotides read TGTGCCAGCTCACCTAATGGGACAGGGGTTCTAGCGGGAGCGGGCAATGAGCAGTTCTTC.

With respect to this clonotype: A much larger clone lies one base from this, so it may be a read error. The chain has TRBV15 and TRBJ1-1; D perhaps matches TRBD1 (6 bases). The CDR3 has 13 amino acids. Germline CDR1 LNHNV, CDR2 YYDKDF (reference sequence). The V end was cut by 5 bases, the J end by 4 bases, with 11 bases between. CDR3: CATSGDRSTEAFF. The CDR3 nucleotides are TGTGCCACCAGCGGCGACAGGAGCACTGAAGCTTTCTTT. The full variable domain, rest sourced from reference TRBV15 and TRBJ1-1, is DAMVIQNPRYQVTQFGKPVTLSCSQTLNHNVMYWYQQKSSQAPKLLFHYYDKDFNNEADTPDNFQSRRPNTSFCFLDIRSPGLGDTAMYLCATSGDRSTEAFFGQGTRLTVV.

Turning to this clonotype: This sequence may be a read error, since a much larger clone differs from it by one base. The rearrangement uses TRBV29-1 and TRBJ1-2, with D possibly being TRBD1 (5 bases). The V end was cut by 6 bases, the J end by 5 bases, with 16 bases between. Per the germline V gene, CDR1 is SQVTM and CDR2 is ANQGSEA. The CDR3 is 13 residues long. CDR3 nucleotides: TGCAGCGTCCGAGCGGGGGGGAATTATGGCTACACCTTC. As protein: CSVRAGGNYGYTF.

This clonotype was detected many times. CDR3 nucleotides: TGCAGTGCCACCTACAGGGCGGATACGCAGTATTTT. It encodes CSATYRADTQYF. This chain links TRBV20-1 with TRBJ2-3; a possible D gene is TRBD1 (6 bases). The CDR3 length is 12 residues. V gave up 6 bases and J gave up 6 bases, with 13 bases separating them. CDR1 and CDR2 from the germline V gene are DFQATT and SNEGSKA (reference sequence).

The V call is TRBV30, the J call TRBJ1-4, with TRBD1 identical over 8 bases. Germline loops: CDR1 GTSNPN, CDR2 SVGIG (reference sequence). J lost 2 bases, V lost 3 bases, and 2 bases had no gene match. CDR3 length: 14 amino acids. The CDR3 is CAWSTGGTNEKLFF. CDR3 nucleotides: TGTGCCTGGAGCACAGGGGGGACTAATGAAAAACTGTTTTTT.

CDR3 region: CADSLGPQETQYF. CDR3 sequence (DNA): TGTGCAGATTCTCTGGGACCGCAAGAGACCCAGTACTTC. The chain uses TRBV18 and TRBJ2-5, with D possibly called TRBD1 or TRBD2 (5 bases each). The CDR3 runs 13 residues. Germline loops: CDR1 KGHSH, CDR2 LQKENI.

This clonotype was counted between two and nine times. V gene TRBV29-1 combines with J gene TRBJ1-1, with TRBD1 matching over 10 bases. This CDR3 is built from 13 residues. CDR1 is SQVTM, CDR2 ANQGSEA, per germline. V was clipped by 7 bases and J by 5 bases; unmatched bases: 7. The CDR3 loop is CSALTGGWTEAFF. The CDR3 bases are TGCAGCGCGTTGACAGGGGGCTGGACTGAAGCTTTCTTT. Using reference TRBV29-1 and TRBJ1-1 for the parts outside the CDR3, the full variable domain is SAVISQKPSRDICQRGTSLTIQCQVDSQVTMMFWYRQQPGQSLTLIATANQGSEATYESGFVIDKFPISRPNLTFSTLTVSNMSPEDSSIYLCSALTGGWTEAFFGQGTRLTVV.

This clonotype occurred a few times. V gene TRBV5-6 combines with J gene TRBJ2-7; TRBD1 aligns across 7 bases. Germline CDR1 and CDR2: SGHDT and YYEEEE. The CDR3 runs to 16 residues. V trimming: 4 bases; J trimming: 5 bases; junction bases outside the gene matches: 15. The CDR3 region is CASSHPSTGKPDEQYF. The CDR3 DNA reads TGTGCCAGCAGCCACCCATCGACAGGGAAACCTGACGAGCAGTACTTC.

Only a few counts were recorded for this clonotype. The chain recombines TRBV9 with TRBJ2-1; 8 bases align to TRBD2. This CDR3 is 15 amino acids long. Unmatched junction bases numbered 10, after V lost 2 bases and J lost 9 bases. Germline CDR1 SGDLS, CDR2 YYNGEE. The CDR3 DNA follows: TGTGCCAGCAGCGTCCGAACGGGAGGGCCGGGTGAGCAGTTCTTC. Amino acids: CASSVRTGGPGEQFF. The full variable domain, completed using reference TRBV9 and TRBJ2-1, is DSGVTQTPKHLITATGQRVTLRCSPRSGDLSVYWYQQSLDQGLQFLIQYYNGEERAKGNILERFSAQQFPDLHSELNLSSLELGDSALYFCASSVRTGGPGEQFFGPGTRLTVL.

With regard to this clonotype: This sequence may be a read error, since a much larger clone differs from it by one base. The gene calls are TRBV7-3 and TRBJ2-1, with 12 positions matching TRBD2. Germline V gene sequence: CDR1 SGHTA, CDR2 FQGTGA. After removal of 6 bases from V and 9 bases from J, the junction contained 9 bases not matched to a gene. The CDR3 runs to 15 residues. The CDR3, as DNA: TGTGCCAGCAGGCTAACCGGGACTAGCGGGCCTGAGCAGTTCTTC. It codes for CASRLTGTSGPEQFF.

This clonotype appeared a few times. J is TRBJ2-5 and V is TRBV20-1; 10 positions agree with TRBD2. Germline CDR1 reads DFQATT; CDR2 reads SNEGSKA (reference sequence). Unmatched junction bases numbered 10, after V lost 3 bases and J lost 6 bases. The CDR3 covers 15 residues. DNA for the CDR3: TGCAGTGCTAGGCCCCAACTAGCGGGATTGAAGACCCAGTACTTC. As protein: CSARPQLAGLKTQYF.

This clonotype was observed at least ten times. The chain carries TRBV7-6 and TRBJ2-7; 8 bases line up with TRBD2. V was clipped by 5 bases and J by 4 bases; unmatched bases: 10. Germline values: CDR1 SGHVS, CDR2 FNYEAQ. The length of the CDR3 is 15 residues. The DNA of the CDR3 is TGTGCCAGCAGCCCGCAAGGTAGCGGGGTATACGAGCAGTACTTC. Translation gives CASSPQGSGVYEQYF.

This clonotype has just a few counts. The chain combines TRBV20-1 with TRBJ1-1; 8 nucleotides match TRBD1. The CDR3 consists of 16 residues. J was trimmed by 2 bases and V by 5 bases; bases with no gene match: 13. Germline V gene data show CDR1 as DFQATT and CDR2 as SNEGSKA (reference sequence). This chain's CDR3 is CSAGRQGLNPNTEAFF. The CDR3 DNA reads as TGCAGTGCTGGTCGACAGGGGCTTAACCCAAACACTGAAGCTTTCTTT.

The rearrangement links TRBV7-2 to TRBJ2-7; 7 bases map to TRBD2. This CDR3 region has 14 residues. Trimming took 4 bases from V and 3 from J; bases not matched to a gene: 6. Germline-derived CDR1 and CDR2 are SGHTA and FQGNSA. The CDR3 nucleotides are TGTGCCAGCAGCTCAGGCGGGGGAGGCTACGAGCAGTACTTC. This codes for CASSSGGGGYEQYF.